This T cell receptor (beta chain) appears in the sequencing data of a study of blood T cell repertoires in COVID-19. Study in general: Samples came from the United States, Italy and Spain, spanning acute and convalescent COVID-19. Sources were T cells, B-cell-depleted T cells, or PBMCs; the material itself was cDNA or gDNA.

By share, this clone counts as medium-sized. How the authors handled the data: Amplifying reference gene primers gave estimates of nucleated cell counts. Here immunoSEQ multiplex PCR was the method, and the copy in TCRdb shows in-frame clones only, minus some. Clone size and V and J calls were adopted from that table, with D and trimming inferred from the DNA. This sample yields about 72,000 clones, of which approximately 90% are seen a single time; approximately 11% belongs to the top ten. Germline V lookup: CDR1 SGHRS, CDR2 YFSETQ. The CDR3 contains 17 residues. The J segment lost 8 bases and the V segment lost 4 bases, leaving 16 bases of the junction unmatched.

J is TRBJ2-1 and V is TRBV5-1; 9 nucleotides line up with TRBD2. This receptor was identified in a man in his 70s with active or convalescent COVID-19. The sequenced sample consisted of peripheral blood. The CDR3: CASSHSILVAGADEQFF. The CDR3 DNA sequence: TGCGCCAGCAGCCACTCAATCTTGGTAGCGGGAGCAGATGAGCAGTTCTTC.